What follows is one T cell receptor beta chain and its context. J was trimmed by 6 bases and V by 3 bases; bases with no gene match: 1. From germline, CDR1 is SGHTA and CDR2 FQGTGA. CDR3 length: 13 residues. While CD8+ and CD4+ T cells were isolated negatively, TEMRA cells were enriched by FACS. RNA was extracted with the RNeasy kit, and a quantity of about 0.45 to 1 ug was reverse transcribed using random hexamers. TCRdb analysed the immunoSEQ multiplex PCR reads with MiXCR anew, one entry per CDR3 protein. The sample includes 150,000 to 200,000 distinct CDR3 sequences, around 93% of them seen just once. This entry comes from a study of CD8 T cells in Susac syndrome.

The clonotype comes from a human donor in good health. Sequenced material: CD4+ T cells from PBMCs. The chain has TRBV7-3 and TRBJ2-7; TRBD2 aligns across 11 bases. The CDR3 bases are TGTGCCAGCAGCTTTCTAGCGGGGGGCGAGCAGTACTTC. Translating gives CASSFLAGGEQYF.